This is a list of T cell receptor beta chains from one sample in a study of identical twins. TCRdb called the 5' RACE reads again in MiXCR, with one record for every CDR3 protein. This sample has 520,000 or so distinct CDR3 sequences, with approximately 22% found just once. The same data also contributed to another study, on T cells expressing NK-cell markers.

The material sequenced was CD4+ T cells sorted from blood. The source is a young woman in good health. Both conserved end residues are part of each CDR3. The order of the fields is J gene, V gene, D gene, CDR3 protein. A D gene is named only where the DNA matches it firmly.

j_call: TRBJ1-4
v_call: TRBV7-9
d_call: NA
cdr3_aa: CASRGYNEKLFF

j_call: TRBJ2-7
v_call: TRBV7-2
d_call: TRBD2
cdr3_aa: CASSTLAGGAEQYF

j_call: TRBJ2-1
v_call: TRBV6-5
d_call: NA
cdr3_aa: CASSYQVGGYNEQFF

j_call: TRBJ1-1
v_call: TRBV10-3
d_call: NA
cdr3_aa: CAIRSVGAYTEAFF

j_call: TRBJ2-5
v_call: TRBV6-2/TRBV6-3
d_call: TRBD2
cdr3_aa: CASCRLAVETQYF

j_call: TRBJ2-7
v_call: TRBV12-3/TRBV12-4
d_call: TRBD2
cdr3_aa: CASSFSGSNEQYF

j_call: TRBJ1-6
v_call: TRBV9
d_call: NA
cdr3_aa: CASSVDFHGSSPLHF

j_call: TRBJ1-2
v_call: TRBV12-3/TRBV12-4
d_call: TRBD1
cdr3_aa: CASRRRRSGTGEDYGYTF

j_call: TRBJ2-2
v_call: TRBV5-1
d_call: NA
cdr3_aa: CASSPGRRRGTGELFF

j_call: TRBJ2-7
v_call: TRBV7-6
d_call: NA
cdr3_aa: CASSPVRGYEQYF

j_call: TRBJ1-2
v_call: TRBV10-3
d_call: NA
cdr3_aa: CAISEEGGDYGYTF

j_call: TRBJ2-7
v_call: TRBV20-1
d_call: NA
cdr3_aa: CSARGFYEQYF

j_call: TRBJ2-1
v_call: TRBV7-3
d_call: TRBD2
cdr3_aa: CASSAGLANEQFF

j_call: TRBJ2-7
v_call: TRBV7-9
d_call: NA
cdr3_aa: CASSSAGVGQYF

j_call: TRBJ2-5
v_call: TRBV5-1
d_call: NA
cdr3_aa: CASSFRGSGETQYF

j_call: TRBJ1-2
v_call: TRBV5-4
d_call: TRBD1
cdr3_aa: CASSLDDRDATF

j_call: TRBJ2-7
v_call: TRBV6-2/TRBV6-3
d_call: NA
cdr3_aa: CASSSTREQYF

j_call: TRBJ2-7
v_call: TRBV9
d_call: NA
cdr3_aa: CASSVAPGHSYEQYF

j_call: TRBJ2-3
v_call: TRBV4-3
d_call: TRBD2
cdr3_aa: CASSQDHGGRADTQYF

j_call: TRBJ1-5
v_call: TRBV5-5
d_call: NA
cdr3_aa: CASSLWGDRQPQHF

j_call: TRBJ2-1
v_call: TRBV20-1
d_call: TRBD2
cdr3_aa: CSAIRLAWNEQFF

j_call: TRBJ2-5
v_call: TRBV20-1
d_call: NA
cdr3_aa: CSARLDAREETQYF

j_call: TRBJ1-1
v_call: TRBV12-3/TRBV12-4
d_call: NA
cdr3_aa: CASSLSTGGRVKAFF

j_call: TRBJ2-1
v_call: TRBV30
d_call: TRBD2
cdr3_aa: CAWIRGRAWNEQFF